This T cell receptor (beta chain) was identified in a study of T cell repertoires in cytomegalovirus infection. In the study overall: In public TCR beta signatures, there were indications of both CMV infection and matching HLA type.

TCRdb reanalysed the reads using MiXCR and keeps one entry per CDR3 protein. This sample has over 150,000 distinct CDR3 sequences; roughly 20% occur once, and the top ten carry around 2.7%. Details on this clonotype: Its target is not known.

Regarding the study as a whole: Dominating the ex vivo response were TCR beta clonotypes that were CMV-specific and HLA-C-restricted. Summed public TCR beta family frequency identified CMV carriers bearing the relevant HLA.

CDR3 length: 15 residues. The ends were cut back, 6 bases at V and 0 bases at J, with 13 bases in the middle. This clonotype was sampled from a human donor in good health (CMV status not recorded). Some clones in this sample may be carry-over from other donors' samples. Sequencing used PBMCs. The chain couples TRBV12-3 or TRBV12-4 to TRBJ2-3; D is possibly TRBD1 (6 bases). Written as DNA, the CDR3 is TGTGCCAGCAGCTGCGGACAGTTAAGCACAGATACGCAGTATTTT. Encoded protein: CASSCGQLSTDTQYF.